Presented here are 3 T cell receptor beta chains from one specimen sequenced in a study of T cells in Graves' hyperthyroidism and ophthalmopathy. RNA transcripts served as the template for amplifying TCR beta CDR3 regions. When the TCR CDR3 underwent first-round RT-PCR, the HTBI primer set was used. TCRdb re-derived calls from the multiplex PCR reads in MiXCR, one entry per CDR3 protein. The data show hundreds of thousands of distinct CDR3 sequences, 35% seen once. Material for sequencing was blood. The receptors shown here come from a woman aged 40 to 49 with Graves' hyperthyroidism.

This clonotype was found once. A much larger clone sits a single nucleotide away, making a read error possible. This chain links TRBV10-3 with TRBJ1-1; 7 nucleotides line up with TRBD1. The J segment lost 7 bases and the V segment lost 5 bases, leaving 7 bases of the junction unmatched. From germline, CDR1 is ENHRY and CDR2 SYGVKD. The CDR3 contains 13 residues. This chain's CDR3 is CAISYPGTDEAFF. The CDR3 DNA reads TGTGCCATCAGTTATCCCGGGACAGATGAAGCTTTCTTT.

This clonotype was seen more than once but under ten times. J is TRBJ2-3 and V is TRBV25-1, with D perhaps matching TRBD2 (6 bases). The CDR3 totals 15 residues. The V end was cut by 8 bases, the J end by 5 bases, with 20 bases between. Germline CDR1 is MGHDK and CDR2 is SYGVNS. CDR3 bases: TGTGCCAGCTCCTCCCGGCGGGATAGGGAAGATACGCAGTATTTT. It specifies CASSSRRDREDTQYF.

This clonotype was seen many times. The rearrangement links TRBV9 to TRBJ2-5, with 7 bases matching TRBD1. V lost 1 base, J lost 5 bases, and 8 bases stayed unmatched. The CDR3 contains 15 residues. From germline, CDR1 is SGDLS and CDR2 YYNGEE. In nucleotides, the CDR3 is TGTGCCAGCAGCGTATCGGGACAGAAGGGTGAGACCCAGTACTTC. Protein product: CASSVSGQKGETQYF.